The clone carrying this TCR beta chain was counted many times. The data belong to a study of cytotoxic CD8 clonotypes in ibrutinib-treated CLL. Study at large: Of the patients, 11 were relapsed/refractory, over 14 treatment-naive and roughly 17 IGHV unmutated. Response samples were taken after a median of approximately 11 months on treatment, range 6 to 36.

The CDR3 sequence is 15 residues long. Germline lookup yields CDR1 SGHAT and CDR2 FQNNGV. V dropped 3 bases and J dropped 7 bases, with 18 bases sitting between them. Library input was about 2 micrograms of DNA from cryopreserved PBMCs. Sequencing used immunoSEQ multiplex PCR; TCRdb keeps in-frame clones, though not all of them. The table includes 100,000 or so clones, approximately 58% detected once. The V gene is TRBV11-2, the J gene TRBJ1-1; D is uncertain. Sample: PBMCs, taken after 24 months of ibrutinib treatment. The sequence was collected from a human donor with chronic lymphocytic leukemia. The CDR3 spells CASSFHSGSTVEAFF. The CDR3 DNA follows: TGTGCCAGCAGCTTCCATAGCGGCTCGACGGTTGAAGCTTTCTTT.